The 17 T cell receptor beta chains reported below all come from one sample, sequenced in a study of human T cells and chemical hapten exposure. TCRdb independently ran MiXCR on the RACE reads; one entry per CDR3 protein. The sample lists around 340,000 distinct CDR3 sequences; around 7% were seen once. The time point was: patch test 1, 2 weeks after DPC sensitization. Treatment in this sample: therapeutic diphenylcyclopropenone sensitization with weekly scalp DPC. Specimen: whole blood, collected in connection with sensitization to the hapten diphenylcyclopropenone (DPC). Receptors originate from a young woman with alopecia areata. Some clones in this sample may be carry-over from other donors' samples.

A few counts support this clonotype. The chain recombines TRBV27 with TRBJ1-1; D might be TRBD1 (6 bases). V was pared by 7 bases and J by 6 bases, with 18 bases between. CDR1 is MNHEY and CDR2 is SMNVEV in the germline V gene (reference sequence). CDR3 size: 14 residues. DNA of the CDR3: TGTGCCAGCACCCAAATGACAGGAGGAGCTGAAGCTTTCTTT. It codes for CASTQMTGGAEAFF.

The table lists this clonotype with many counts. The V and J genes are TRBV5-6 and TRBJ1-5, with a possible D match to TRBD1 (5 bases). The CDR3 has 14 residues. The germline V and J ends were trimmed by 4 bases and 7 bases, with 15 bases remaining between them. Per the germline V gene, CDR1 is SGHDT and CDR2 is YYEEEE. The chain's CDR3 is CASSLRQGGQPQHF. CDR3 sequence (DNA): TGTGCCAGCAGCCTTCGGCAGGGCGGGCAGCCCCAGCATTTT.

This clonotype has at least ten counts. The chain couples TRBV10-3 to TRBJ2-1; 7 bases agree with TRBD1. Trimming at V came to 5 bases and at J to 9 bases, leaving 7 bases not matched to a gene. CDR1 and CDR2 from the germline V gene are ENHRY and SYGVKD. This CDR3 is 13 amino acids long. CDR3 bases: TGTGCCATCAGTCGGGACAGTCCTGGTGAGCAGTTCTTC. Translated: CAISRDSPGEQFF.

This clonotype was seen a handful of times. The CDR3 loop is CASSVGADQPQHF. DNA for the CDR3: TGTGCCAGCAGCGTAGGGGCAGATCAGCCCCAGCATTTT. The chain employs TRBV9 and TRBJ1-5; D not certain. Between the trimmed V and J ends, which lost 0 bases and 5 bases, there was a span of 6 bases. CDR3 length: 13 residues. Germline CDR1 reads SGDLS; CDR2 reads YYNGEE.

The chain couples TRBV6-5 to TRBJ2-1; 8 nucleotides align to TRBD1. This CDR3 region has 14 residues. Germline CDR1 MNHEY, CDR2 SVGAGI. V shed 2 bases and J 7 bases; nucleotides not matched to a gene: 4. The chain's CDR3 is CASSYVRQGNEQFF. For the CDR3, the DNA is TGTGCCAGCAGTTACGTCCGACAGGGGAATGAGCAGTTCTTC.

This clonotype was picked up many times. The gene calls are TRBV14 and TRBJ2-1, with 8 bases matching TRBD2. V shed 2 bases, J shed 4 bases, and the junction held 13 bases outside the gene matches. The CDR3 covers 18 residues. CDR1 and CDR2 from the germline V gene are SGHDN and FVKESK. CDR3 coding DNA: TGTGCCAGCAGCCAACGGCGGGGGGCCTACCCATCATACAATGAGCAGTTCTTC. Encoded protein: CASSQRRGAYPSYNEQFF.

This clonotype has a handful of counts. The chain uses TRBV6-5 and TRBJ1-2; tentative D call: TRBD1 (5 bases). CDR3 length equals 19 residues. Deletions cut 3 bases from V and 0 bases from J, with 23 bases between. Per the germline V gene, CDR1 is MNHEY and CDR2 is SVGAGI. CDR3 DNA sequence: TGTGCCAGCAGTTATACGGGACTCAGAGGGGCTTCATCTAACTATGGCTACACCTTC. Translated: CASSYTGLRGASSNYGYTF.

The chain has TRBV6-5 and TRBJ2-3, with 7 positions matching TRBD2. V shed 4 bases, J shed 2 bases, and the junction held 6 bases outside the gene matches. The CDR3 contains 15 residues. Germline loops: CDR1 MNHEY, CDR2 SVGAGI. The CDR3 region is CASSSTAGATDTQYF. CDR3 DNA sequence: TGTGCCAGCAGTTCCACGGCGGGAGCCACAGATACGCAGTATTTT.

This clonotype was counted only a few times. This chain joins TRBV4-3 and TRBJ2-3; D may match TRBD1 or TRBD2 (6 bases each). V lost 1 base to trimming and J lost 4 bases, with 27 bases between them. The CDR3 covers 20 residues. Germline V gene sequence: CDR1 LGHNA, CDR2 YSLEER. CDR3 in amino acids: CASSQGGIRDPKGGPDTQYF. CDR3 bases: TGCGCCAGCAGCCAAGGCGGGATCCGGGACCCAAAAGGGGGGCCAGATACGCAGTATTTT.

The rearrangement links TRBV18 to TRBJ2-5; TRBD1 matches 8 bases. From germline, CDR1 is KGHSH and CDR2 LQKENI. Unmatched junction bases numbered 7, after V lost 3 bases and J lost 4 bases. The CDR3 has 15 residues. CDR3 region: CASSPRTGFGETQYF. DNA of the CDR3: TGTGCCAGCTCACCCCGGACAGGGTTCGGAGAGACCCAGTACTTC.

In its sample, this clonotype was seen many times. This chain joins TRBV24-1 and TRBJ2-3; D uncertain. The CDR3 is made up of 13 amino acids. CDR1 and CDR2 (germline): KGHDR, SFDVKD. The V gene lost 4 bases and the J gene lost 0 bases, with 4 bases spanning the gap. Here the CDR3 reads CATSDASTDTQYF. The CDR3 nucleotides are TGTGCCACCAGTGACGCTAGCACAGATACGCAGTATTTT.

The chain carries TRBV2 and TRBJ1-4; possibly TRBD1 for D (6 bases). Trimming removed 4 bases at V and 7 bases at J, with 16 bases between. The CDR3 spans 15 residues. The germline V gene encodes CDR1 SNHLY and CDR2 FYNNEI. CDR3 bases: TGTGCCAGCAGTGGTAGACTAACAGGGATTGAAAAACTGTTTTTT. It codes for CASSGRLTGIEKLFF.

The V and J genes are TRBV4-2 and TRBJ1-2, with D hard to call. The germline V gene encodes CDR1 LGHNA and CDR2 YNFKEQ. V lost 1 base to trimming and J lost 2 bases, with 8 bases between them. This CDR3 is 14 amino acids long. For the CDR3, the DNA is TGTGCCAGCAGCCAAGGAGAGTCGAACTATGGCTACACCTTC. It codes for CASSQGESNYGYTF.

Ten or more counts support this clonotype. J is TRBJ2-3 and V is TRBV20-1; TRBD2 matches 12 bases. Per germline, CDR1 DFQATT and CDR2 SNEGSKA (reference sequence). V lost 5 bases and J lost 2; bases outside the gene matches: 5. The CDR3 runs 15 residues. CDR3 in amino acids: CSAPLAGGNTDTQYF. DNA of the CDR3: TGCAGTGCTCCCCTAGCGGGGGGGAACACAGATACGCAGTATTTT.

The rearrangement links TRBV24-1 to TRBJ2-1, with D tentatively TRBD2 (5 bases). Germline V gives CDR1 KGHDR, CDR2 SFDVKD. CDR3 length: 15 residues. V was cut by 3 bases and J by 5 bases, with 13 bases left in between. The DNA for the CDR3 is TGTGCCACCAGTGATCCCTCGGACGGGGACAATGAGCAGTTCTTC. It specifies CATSDPSDGDNEQFF.

This clonotype was seen ten or more times. This chain connects TRBV3-1 to TRBJ2-2; D is unclear. The V end was cut by 1 base, the J end by 3 bases, with 3 bases between. The CDR3 is made up of 13 amino acids. Germline values: CDR1 LGHDT, CDR2 YNNKEL (reference sequence). The CDR3 protein is CASSQVYTGELFF. The CDR3 region has the DNA TGTGCCAGCAGCCAAGTTTACACCGGGGAGCTGTTTTTT.

The chain is built from TRBV6-2 or TRBV6-3 and TRBJ1-1; D not resolved. Germline V gene data show CDR1 as MNHEY and CDR2 as SVGEGT. The CDR3 is 13 residues long. The V and J ends lost 7 bases and 1 base respectively, with 10 bases between them. The CDR3 loop is CASILRRNTEAFF. The CDR3 DNA reads as TGTGCCAGCATTTTGCGACGGAACACTGAAGCTTTCTTT.